This paragraph covers one T cell receptor beta chain sequence. Assay used: immunoSEQ multiplex PCR; TCRdb lists only in-frame clones, some missing. The sample shows more than 70,000 clones, approximately 91% of them seen only once. This record belongs to a study of OX40 agonist ivuxolimab in advanced cancers. For the study at large: With ivuxolimab, an agonistic anti-OX40 (CD134) antibody, patients were treated. Every 2 weeks, ivuxolimab was infused into the patients intravenously at between 0.01 and 10 mg/kg.

Germline V gene data show CDR1 as SGHRS and CDR2 as YFSETQ. The CDR3 extends over 14 amino acids. The V gene lost 2 bases and the J gene lost 2 bases, with 10 bases spanning the gap. Autoimmune disease history or systemic immunosuppression led to patient exclusion. The clonotype comes from an adult with an advanced solid tumor such as melanoma, head and neck, liver or kidney cancer. This specimen was CD4+ or CD8+ T cells sorted from blood, taken in a trial of the OX40 agonist ivuxolimab. The rearrangement joins TRBV5-1 to TRBJ2-5, with D maybe TRBD2 (5 bases). The DNA for the CDR3 is TGCGCCAGCAGCTTTCAACGGACTCAAGAGACCCAGTACTTC. Amino acid sequence: CASSFQRTQETQYF.